This is a list of T cell receptor beta chains from one sample in a study of T cell responses to AZD1222 COVID-19 vaccine. Data came from immunoSEQ multiplex PCR; TCRdb stores just in-frame clones and leaves some out. The sample lists 140,000 or so clones; 80% to 95% were seen once. This sample comprised peripheral blood, obtained on day 0 of AZD1222 vaccination. Every receptor here comes from an adult in good health. Each CDR3 is given with its conserved first and last residue. Each record gives: V gene, J gene, D gene, clone size, CDR3 protein. The D gene is left open where the match is weak. Not all rows give a size; the values are once, few, many and, for expanded clones, a class.

TRBV5-1	TRBJ2-5	NA	NA	CASSAGLQETQYF
TRBV27	TRBJ2-1	TRBD1	NA	CASSLQGIHNEQFF
TRBV6-4	TRBJ2-2	TRBD2	NA	CASSATSGTANTGELFF
TRBV5-1	TRBJ1-2	NA	NA	CASSWRDIRNYGYTF
TRBV6-4	TRBJ1-5	NA	NA	CASSDRRRPHQPQHF
TRBV6-1	TRBJ2-7	NA	NA	CASSEKVLEDNPYEQYF
TRBV12-3/TRBV12-4	TRBJ2-7	NA	NA	CASSFPLAEQYF
TRBV30	TRBJ2-1	TRBD2	NA	CAWSVTGGNYNEQFF
TRBV3-1/TRBV3-2	TRBJ2-7	TRBD1	NA	CASSQRLTGVYHEQYF
TRBV7-9	TRBJ1-4	NA	NA	CASSSPRATNEKLFF
TRBV5-1	TRBJ1-2	NA	once	CASGGTAGHYGYTF
TRBV28	TRBJ1-1	NA	NA	CASSSPLTEAFF
TRBV11-2	TRBJ1-6	NA	NA	CASSLGGRPDSPLHF
TRBV30	TRBJ2-7	NA	NA	CAWSSQGTGEQYF
TRBV20-1	TRBJ2-1	NA	NA	CSASRGAQFF
TRBV27	TRBJ2-3	TRBD2	NA	CASRGLAGVIDTQYF
TRBV7-8	TRBJ2-5	TRBD1	NA	CASSLAKGQGEETQYF
TRBV27	TRBJ2-5	TRBD2	NA	CASSLSLRLAGSKKTQYF
TRBV28	TRBJ1-1	NA	NA	CASSLKIQGEAFF
TRBV3-1/TRBV3-2	TRBJ2-1	NA	once	CASSRWAGTVVNEQFF
TRBV19	TRBJ1-4	NA	NA	CASNGAWRGGGEKLFF
TRBV2	TRBJ1-4	NA	NA	CASRKTGITTNEKLFF
TRBV6-5	TRBJ1-2	NA	NA	CASSMGGGYTF
TRBV5-1	TRBJ1-2	NA	once	CASSLGQNYGYTF
TRBV6-5	TRBJ1-1	NA	NA	CASSLAGTLNTEAFF
TRBV7-6	TRBJ2-1	TRBD1	once	CASSLGPGQGNNEQFF
TRBV27	TRBJ2-1	NA	NA	CASSLPPESSTLYNEQFF
TRBV6-2/TRBV6-3	TRBJ2-3	NA	NA	CASSPPFGRSVSTDTQYF
TRBV2	TRBJ2-3	TRBD2	NA	CATAGGTDTQYF
TRBV5-1	TRBJ2-3	NA	NA	CASSLVGSTDTQYF
TRBV4-1	TRBJ2-1	NA	once	CASSRNNEQFF
TRBV5-6	TRBJ1-5	NA	NA	CASSFFGQRNQPQHF
TRBV18	TRBJ2-7	TRBD1	NA	CASSPGTGGPYEQYF
TRBV2	TRBJ2-7	NA	NA	CASSDQGVGYEQYF
TRBV9	TRBJ2-3	TRBD2	NA	CASSVGSAGVQDTQYF
TRBV10-2	TRBJ1-5	NA	NA	CASMRGLYGNQPQHF
TRBV5-6	TRBJ1-2	NA	NA	CASSRITGYTF
TRBV4-1	TRBJ1-1	TRBD1	NA	CASSQGQGNTEAFF
TRBV27	TRBJ1-2	TRBD1	NA	CASSRSDRGGPYGYTF
TRBV7-2	TRBJ2-1	TRBD2	NA	CASSFGLEVGEQFF
TRBV3-1/TRBV3-2	TRBJ1-6	NA	NA	CASSQDDSYYNSPLHF
TRBV2	TRBJ1-5	NA	NA	CASSGRVGGNQPQHF
TRBV19	TRBJ1-1	NA	NA	CASSRAFF
TRBV24-1	TRBJ2-5	NA	NA	CATSDLFGGEETQYF
TRBV6-5	TRBJ1-1	TRBD1	NA	CASIRDSLLNTEAFF
TRBV5-5	TRBJ1-3	NA	NA	CASSLAPGTGNTIYF
TRBV3-1/TRBV3-2	TRBJ1-5	NA	NA	CASSPTFSNQPQHF
TRBV5-4	TRBJ2-5	NA	NA	CASSPWGIQETQYF
TRBV28	TRBJ1-1	TRBD1	few	CASSAGGWNTEAFF
TRBV6-1	TRBJ2-7	NA	NA	CASSEVGTLYEQYF